The T cell receptor (beta chain) described here comes from a study of blood T cell repertoires in COVID-19. Using immunoSEQ multiplex PCR, the repertoire was profiled, and TCRdb retains in-frame clones only, with some absent. The sample carries about half a million clones, about 88% recorded once. V was pared by 3 bases and J by 1 base, with 13 bases between. There are 15 residues in the CDR3. The germline CDR1 and CDR2 sequences are MNHEY and SMNVEV (reference sequence). This chain uses TRBV27 with TRBJ2-7; maybe TRBD1 (5 bases). The sample was peripheral blood. The clonotype comes from a man aged 18-30 years with COVID-19, enrolled during active disease. Here the CDR3 reads CASSFRGQGSYEQYF. CDR3 DNA: TGTGCCAGCAGTTTTCGTGGTCAGGGTTCCTACGAGCAGTACTTC.